This passage covers 13 T cell receptor beta chains from one sample sequenced in a study of T cells in lung cancer brain metastases (dated by TCRdb to about 2018). The library was made by the immunoSEQ multiplex PCR assay. TCRdb took this table from immuneACCESS and kept in-frame rearrangements with V and J called. Such tables lack part of the clones; where checked against another copy, unresolved V genes explain under half of the gap, and the rest is unexplained. This sample has a few thousand clones in its table, and about 83% of those were observed once. Clones ranked in the top ten supply 9.2% of the sample. The specimen sequenced was tumor tissue from a brain metastasis. The cell subset or site label for this specimen denotes: paired resected brain metastasis. The origin of the receptors is a woman in her 50s with non-small cell lung cancer that had spread to the brain.

V gene TRBV25-1 combines with J gene TRBJ1-1; perhaps TRBD1 as D (6 bases). V was shortened by 2 bases and J by 4 bases, with 11 bases between the two germline ends. This CDR3 spans 14 amino acids. Per germline, CDR1 MGHDK and CDR2 SYGVNS. The CDR3 loop reads CASSEQGGGTEAFF. In DNA form, the CDR3 reads TGTGCCAGCAGTGAACAGGGAGGGGGCACTGAAGCTTTCTTT.

CDR3 sequence: CASSMGSYEQYF. As DNA, the CDR3 is TGTGCCAGTAGTATGGGGTCCTACGAGCAGTACTTC. V is TRBV19 and J is TRBJ2-7; no firm D call. V was cut by 3 bases and J by 1 base, with 4 bases left in between. This CDR3 region has 12 residues. The germline V gene encodes CDR1 LNHDA and CDR2 SQIVND (reference sequence).

The chain combines TRBV5-6 with TRBJ1-1, with no clear D. The V end lost 4 bases, the J end lost 5 bases, and 12 bases lay between the germline ends. Germline V CDR1 and CDR2: SGHDT, YYEEEE. This CDR3 comprises 13 residues. The CDR3 is CASSPPLQTEAFF. CDR3 DNA: TGTGCCAGCAGCCCACCCCTACAGACTGAAGCTTTCTTT.

This clone was recorded only once. The chain employs TRBV6-5 and TRBJ2-3; no clear D. V gave up 2 bases and J gave up 6 bases, with 18 bases separating them. Germline CDR1 reads MNHEY; CDR2 reads SVGAGI. CDR3 length equals 16 residues. The CDR3, as DNA: TGTGCCAGCAGTTACGGCGACTCCCGAATGGGTGATACGCAGTATTTT. It translates to CASSYGDSRMGDTQYF.

V and J are TRBV20-1 and TRBJ2-5; D is uncertain. The germline V gene has CDR1 DFQATT and CDR2 SNEGSKA (reference sequence). The CDR3 is made up of 11 amino acids. Trimming removed 1 base from V and 3 bases from J, with 3 bases in between. The CDR3 loop is CSARGEETQYF. The CDR3 DNA is TGCAGTGCTAGAGGGGAAGAGACCCAGTACTTC.

V and J are TRBV11-2 and TRBJ2-7; 11 positions match TRBD2. J was trimmed by 0 bases and V by 1 base; bases with no gene match: 8. Germline V gene lookup returns CDR1 SGHAT and CDR2 FQNNGV. The CDR3 loop spans 18 amino acids. CDR3 region: CASSLVFGTSGASYEQYF. CDR3 sequence (DNA): TGTGCCAGCAGCTTAGTGTTTGGGACTAGCGGTGCCTCCTACGAGCAGTACTTC.

V and J are TRBV4-3 and TRBJ1-3, with a weak D call TRBD1 (5 bases). Germline V lookup: CDR1 LGHNA, CDR2 YSLEER. The CDR3 has 14 amino acids. The V and J ends lost 1 base and 8 bases respectively, with 12 bases between them. CDR3 nucleotides: TGCGCCAGCAGCCAAGGGGTCCCGGGGGACACCATATATTTT. Protein sequence: CASSQGVPGDTIYF.

Note on this clone: Being one base from a much bigger clone, this may be a read error. The chain links TRBV11-3 to TRBJ2-3; 10 positions match TRBD1. From germline, CDR1 is SGHNT and CDR2 YENEEA. The CDR3 has 15 residues. The DNA for the CDR3 is TGTGCCAGCAGCTCCGAGACAGGGGGCACAGCTACGCAGTATTTT. Translation gives CASSSETGGTATQYF.

This chain connects TRBV28 to TRBJ2-2, with no clear D. Germline V gene data show CDR1 as MDHEN and CDR2 as SYDVKM. The CDR3 is 16 amino acids. V was cut by 4 bases and J by 4 bases, with 16 bases left in between. The chain's CDR3 is CASSSYPSLITGELFF. CDR3 nucleotides: TGTGCCAGCAGTTCCTATCCATCACTTATCACCGGGGAGCTGTTTTTT.

The V call is TRBV19, the J call TRBJ1-1, with 8 bases identical to TRBD1. The CDR3 spans 14 residues. V trimming: 6 bases; J trimming: 0 bases; junction bases outside the gene matches: 3. The germline CDR1 and CDR2 sequences are LNHDA and SQIVND (reference sequence). CDR3 residues: CASRRDRMNTEAFF. For the CDR3, the DNA is TGTGCCAGTAGGAGGGACAGGATGAACACTGAAGCTTTCTTT.

This chain uses TRBV6-1 with TRBJ1-5; 8 bases are a match to TRBD1. This CDR3 is built from 13 residues. Germline V gene sequence: CDR1 MNHNS, CDR2 SASEGT. Unmatched junction bases numbered 6, after V lost 7 bases and J lost 7 bases. The CDR3 loop reads CASTLAGGQPQHF. The CDR3 DNA follows: TGTGCCAGCACGTTGGCAGGGGGCCAGCCCCAGCATTTT.

The rearrangement uses TRBV25-1 and TRBJ1-4; no clear D gene. Germline V gene data show CDR1 as MGHDK and CDR2 as SYGVNS. CDR3 length equals 14 residues. The V end was cut by 7 bases, the J end by 8 bases, with 17 bases between. Here the CDR3 reads CASTALGEGEKLFF. In nucleotides, the CDR3 is TGTGCCAGCACCGCACTTGGGGAGGGAGAAAAACTGTTTTTT. The variable domain in full, with the rest retrieved from reference TRBV25-1 and TRBJ1-4, is EADIYQTPRYLVIGTGKKITLECSQTMGHDKMYWYQQDPGMELHLIHYSYGVNSTEKGDLSSESTVSRIRTEHFPLTLESARPSHTSQYLCASTALGEGEKLFFGSGTQLSVL.

This chain joins TRBV19 and TRBJ1-1; maybe TRBD1 (6 bases). Deletions cut 8 bases from V and 0 bases from J, with 19 bases between. Germline V CDR1 and CDR2: LNHDA, SQIVND (reference sequence). CDR3 length: 16 amino acids. The CDR3 protein is CASAISTGQMNTEAFF. CDR3 DNA sequence: TGTGCCAGTGCCATATCAACCGGACAGATGAACACTGAAGCTTTCTTT. Complete variable domain (other parts from reference TRBV19 and TRBJ1-1): DGGITQSPKYLFRKEGQNVTLSCEQNLNHDAMYWYRQDPGQGLRLIYYSQIVNDFQKGDIAEGYSVSREKKESFPLTVTSAQKNPTAFYLCASAISTGQMNTEAFFGQGTRLTVV.